These 20 T cell receptor beta chains originate from one sample sequenced in a study of cytomegalovirus exposure and HLA in healthy donors. PCR was performed using 60 Vbeta and 13 Jbeta primers. The protocol was immunoSEQ multiplex PCR, while the TCRdb copy is restricted to in-frame clones and leaves out a portion. Of 200,000 to 250,000 clones in the sample, approximately 85% were seen once. Source material: PBMCs. The receptor set was obtained from a girl aged 2-9 years in good health and CMV-seronegative.

The chain combines TRBV7-2 with TRBJ2-5; D remains unclear. The V gene lost 5 bases and the J gene lost 2 bases, with 12 bases spanning the gap. The CDR3 runs 14 residues. CDR1 is SGHTA, CDR2 FQGNSA, per germline. The CDR3 reads CASSPSTRQETQYF. The CDR3, as DNA: TGTGCCAGCAGCCCATCGACACGTCAAGAGACCCAGTACTTC.

V is TRBV14 and J is TRBJ2-2; 7 bases match TRBD1. V dropped 0 bases and J dropped 0; count of bases not matched to a gene: 1. The V gene's germline CDR1 is SGHDN and CDR2 FVKESK. This CDR3 is 16 amino acids long. CDR3 coding DNA: TGTGCCAGCAGCCAAGAAGGGACAGCGAACACCGGGGAGCTGTTTTTT. It codes for CASSQEGTANTGELFF.

This chain joins TRBV6-1 and TRBJ2-2; 12 nucleotides match TRBD2. V was pared by 2 bases and J by 7 bases, with 8 bases of the junction left unmatched. The V gene's germline CDR1 is MNHNS and CDR2 SASEGT. The CDR3 runs 17 residues. Here the CDR3 reads CASSERLAGGPDGELFF. DNA for the CDR3: TGTGCCAGCAGTGAACGGCTAGCGGGGGGGCCGGACGGGGAGCTGTTTTTT.

The chain couples TRBV27 to TRBJ2-7, with 8 bases lining up with TRBD2. Trimming removed 5 bases from V and 4 bases from J; junction bases left unmatched: 25. The CDR3 totals 20 residues. Germline loops: CDR1 MNHEY, CDR2 SMNVEV (reference sequence). CDR3 protein: CASSRRSGTVRAGSRYEQYF. CDR3 nucleotide sequence: TGTGCCAGCAGTAGGCGTAGCGGGACGGTAAGGGCTGGTTCGCGATACGAGCAGTACTTC.

This clone was picked up a small number of times. The J gene is TRBJ1-1, the V gene TRBV6-5, with TRBD1 as a possible D gene (5 bases). The CDR3 consists of 15 residues. With 5 bases removed from V and 1 base from J, the gap between germline ends came to 14 bases. Germline loops: CDR1 MNHEY, CDR2 SVGAGI. The CDR3 nucleotides read TGTGCCAGCAGTACTCATGGGGGGACGAACACTGAAGCTTTCTTT. Its translation: CASSTHGGTNTEAFF.

The genes are TRBV9 and TRBJ2-2; 12 positions match TRBD1. Unmatched junction bases numbered 5, after V lost 1 base and J lost 4 bases. CDR3 length equals 17 residues. Germline values: CDR1 SGDLS, CDR2 YYNGEE. CDR3 nucleotides: TGTGCCAGCAGCGTAACAGGGGGACAGGGGGCCACCGGGGAGCTGTTTTTT. Protein: CASSVTGGQGATGELFF.

This clone was detected once. V gene TRBV10-1 combines with J gene TRBJ2-7, with TRBD2 matching over 13 bases. The CDR3 has 14 residues. Germline loops: CDR1 WNHNN, CDR2 SYGVQD (reference sequence). Germline trimming cut 5 bases from V and 6 bases from J; bases unmatched to any gene: 4. In DNA form, the CDR3 reads TGCGCCAGCAGTAGGGGGACTAGCGGGACCGAGCAGTACTTC. Translated, it gives CASSRGTSGTEQYF.

The chain couples TRBV6-5 to TRBJ1-4, with TRBD1 matching over 10 bases. CDR3 length equals 14 residues. The V gene's germline CDR1 is MNHEY and CDR2 SVGAGI. With 6 bases clipped from V and 5 bases from J, the junction kept 3 bases outside the gene matches. The CDR3 loop is CASSWDRGNEKLFF. The DNA of the CDR3 is TGTGCCAGCAGCTGGGACAGGGGAAATGAAAAACTGTTTTTT.

The chain combines TRBV19 with TRBJ1-2; TRBD1 matches 9 bases. The CDR3 extends over 13 amino acids. Germline lookup yields CDR1 LNHDA and CDR2 SQIVND (reference sequence). Trimming at V came to 6 bases and at J to 4 bases, leaving 3 bases not matched to a gene. CDR3 region: CASSSGQGYGYTF. In nucleotides, the CDR3 is TGTGCCAGTAGCTCGGGACAGGGCTATGGCTACACCTTC.

The rearrangement uses TRBV11-3 and TRBJ2-3; weak D call: TRBD2 (5 bases). The CDR3 covers 14 residues. Trimming removed 1 base from V and 5 bases from J, with 10 bases in between. CDR1 and CDR2 (germline): SGHNT, YENEEA. The CDR3 loop is CASSLGGPGDTQYF. In nucleotides, the CDR3 is TGTGCCAGCAGCTTAGGAGGGCCAGGAGATACGCAGTATTTT.

The chain joins TRBV11-2 to TRBJ2-7; D perhaps matches TRBD1 (6 bases). CDR1 and CDR2 (germline): SGHAT, FQNNGV. Trimming cost V 3 bases and J 1 base, with 13 bases left between them. This CDR3 has 15 residues. The CDR3 DNA reads TGTGCCAGCAGCTTTACGGCTGACAGGTCCTACGAGCAGTACTTC. Its translation: CASSFTADRSYEQYF.

The V gene is TRBV11-3, the J gene TRBJ2-2, with TRBD1 matching 7 bases. Losses at the gene ends were 5 bases for V and 5 bases for J; bases not matched to a gene: 8. Germline V lookup: CDR1 SGHNT, CDR2 YENEEA. The CDR3 totals 15 residues. The CDR3 nucleotides read TGTGCCAGCAGCCTCCAGACAGGGCTAACCGGGGAGCTGTTTTTT. Translating gives CASSLQTGLTGELFF.

V usage is TRBV30 and J usage is TRBJ1-5; D is possibly TRBD1 (6 bases). CDR1 is GTSNPN and CDR2 is SVGIG in the germline V gene (reference sequence). The CDR3 extends over 14 amino acids. V lost 4 bases to trimming and J lost 7 bases, with 17 bases between them. DNA of the CDR3: TGTGCCTGGAATCGCCAGGGGTCAAGGCAGCCCCAGCATTTT. Translated: CAWNRQGSRQPQHF.

This chain uses TRBV6-1 with TRBJ2-7, with 7 positions matching TRBD2. The CDR3 has 14 amino acids. V shed 6 bases, J shed 0 bases, and the junction held 5 bases outside the gene matches. Germline V gene sequence: CDR1 MNHNS, CDR2 SASEGT. Here the CDR3 reads CASRISGVSYEQYF. CDR3 nucleotides: TGTGCCAGCAGGATAAGCGGGGTCTCCTACGAGCAGTACTTC.

The chain uses TRBV2 and TRBJ1-2; weak D call: TRBD1 (5 bases). This CDR3 is 11 amino acids long. Trimming removed 6 bases from V and 4 bases from J, with 6 bases in between. CDR1 and CDR2 from the germline V gene are SNHLY and FYNNEI. CDR3: CASRTAYGYTF. The CDR3, as DNA: TGTGCCAGCAGGACAGCCTATGGCTACACCTTC. Supplemented by reference TRBV2 and TRBJ1-2, the full variable domain reads EPEVTQTPSHQVTQMGQEVILRCVPISNHLYFYWYRQILGQKVEFLVSFYNNEISEKSEIFDDQFSVERPDGSNFTLKIRSTKLEDSAMYFCASRTAYGYTFGSGTRLTVV.

DNA of the CDR3: TGTGCCAGCAGCCGAAACAGGGGGTACGGCTACACCTTC. Its translation: CASSRNRGYGYTF. V usage is TRBV7-2 and J usage is TRBJ1-2, with 8 bases matching TRBD1. The CDR3 loop spans 13 amino acids. V lost 5 bases and J lost 8; bases outside the gene matches: 7. The germline gives CDR1 SGHTA, CDR2 FQGNSA. Full variable domain (remainder filled in from reference TRBV7-2 and TRBJ1-2): GAGVSQSPSNKVTEKGKDVELRCDPISGHTALYWYRQSLGQGLEFLIYFQGNSAPDKSGLPSDRFSAERTGGSVSTLTIQRTQQEDSAVYLCASSRNRGYGYTFGSGTRLTVV.

The V and J genes are TRBV28 and TRBJ1-4; 11 bases fit TRBD1. Germline lookup yields CDR1 MDHEN and CDR2 SYDVKM. V trimming: 2 bases; J trimming: 8 bases; junction bases outside the gene matches: 1. This CDR3 is built from 14 residues. CDR3 loop: CASSLGTGGEKLFF. As DNA, the CDR3 is TGTGCCAGCAGTTTAGGGACAGGGGGGGAAAAACTGTTTTTT.

This chain uses TRBV7-9 with TRBJ2-5; no clear D. The V end was cut by 8 bases, the J end by 1 base, with 14 bases between. Germline lookup yields CDR1 SEHNR and CDR2 FQNEAQ (reference sequence). The CDR3 covers 14 residues. This CDR3 reads CASSTNQVQETQYF. CDR3 DNA: TGTGCCAGCTCGACAAACCAGGTCCAAGAGACCCAGTACTTC.

This chain connects TRBV10-1 to TRBJ1-1; no reliable D call. The ends were cut back, 0 bases at V and 5 bases at J, with 22 bases in the middle. The germline V gene encodes CDR1 WNHNN and CDR2 SYGVQD (reference sequence). The CDR3 contains 18 residues. CDR3 in DNA: TGCGCCAGCAGTGAGTCGTGGGGATCTAGAACGGGGTGGACTGAAGCTTTCTTT. It is translated as CASSESWGSRTGWTEAFF.

This clone was seen just once. The genes are TRBV5-1 and TRBJ2-1, with 8 nucleotides matching TRBD2. Germline V gene data show CDR1 as SGHRS and CDR2 as YFSETQ. This CDR3 contains 19 residues. The J segment lost 0 bases and the V segment lost 0 bases, leaving 11 bases of the junction unmatched. The CDR3: CASSLDGTSAYLSYNEQFF. CDR3 nucleotides: TGCGCCAGCAGCTTGGATGGGACTAGTGCATACCTCTCCTACAATGAGCAGTTCTTC.